This TCR beta chain was identified in a study of blood T cell repertoires in COVID-19. Study-wide context: Some COVID-19 samples were acute and others convalescent; all came from the United States, Italy and Spain. T cells, B-cell-depleted T cells, or PBMCs supplied cDNA or gDNA.

It was during active infection that Seattle patients were enrolled and then longitudinally followed. Germline loops: CDR1 MNHEY, CDR2 SMNVEV (reference sequence). The CDR3 spans 13 residues. Trimming removed 9 bases at V and 5 bases at J, with 11 bases between. Original data processing: Amplifying reference gene primers gave estimates of nucleated cell counts. Clones were sequenced by immunoSEQ multiplex PCR, and TCRdb holds only the in-frame ones, with some missing. The V and J calls and clone size were taken over from that table, and D and trimming were inferred from the DNA. The table records 310,000 or so clones, roughly 90% of them present only once.

The chain carries TRBV27 and TRBJ1-6, with D perhaps matching TRBD1 (5 bases). The sequence was obtained from a woman in her twenties or thirties with COVID-19, enrolled during active disease. The sequenced material came from peripheral blood. The CDR3 DNA is TGTGCCAGTGGACAATTCGATAATTCACCCCTCCACTTT. It specifies CASGQFDNSPLHF.